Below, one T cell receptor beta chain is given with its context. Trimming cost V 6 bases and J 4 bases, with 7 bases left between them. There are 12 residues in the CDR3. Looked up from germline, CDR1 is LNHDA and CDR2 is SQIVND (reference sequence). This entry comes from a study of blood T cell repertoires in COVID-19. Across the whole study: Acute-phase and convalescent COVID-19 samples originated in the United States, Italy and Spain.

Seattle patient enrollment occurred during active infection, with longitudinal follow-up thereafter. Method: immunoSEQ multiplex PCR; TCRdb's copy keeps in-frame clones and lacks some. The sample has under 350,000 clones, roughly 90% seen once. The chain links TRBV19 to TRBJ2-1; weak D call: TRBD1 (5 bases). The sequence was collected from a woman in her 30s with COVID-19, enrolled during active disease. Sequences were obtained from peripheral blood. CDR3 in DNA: TGTGCCAGTAGCACAGGTTACAATGAGCAGTTCTTC. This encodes CASSTGYNEQFF. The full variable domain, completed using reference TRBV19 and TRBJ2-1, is DGGITQSPKYLFRKEGQNVTLSCEQNLNHDAMYWYRQDPGQGLRLIYYSQIVNDFQKGDIAEGYSVSREKKESFPLTVTSAQKNPTAFYLCASSTGYNEQFFGPGTRLTVL.